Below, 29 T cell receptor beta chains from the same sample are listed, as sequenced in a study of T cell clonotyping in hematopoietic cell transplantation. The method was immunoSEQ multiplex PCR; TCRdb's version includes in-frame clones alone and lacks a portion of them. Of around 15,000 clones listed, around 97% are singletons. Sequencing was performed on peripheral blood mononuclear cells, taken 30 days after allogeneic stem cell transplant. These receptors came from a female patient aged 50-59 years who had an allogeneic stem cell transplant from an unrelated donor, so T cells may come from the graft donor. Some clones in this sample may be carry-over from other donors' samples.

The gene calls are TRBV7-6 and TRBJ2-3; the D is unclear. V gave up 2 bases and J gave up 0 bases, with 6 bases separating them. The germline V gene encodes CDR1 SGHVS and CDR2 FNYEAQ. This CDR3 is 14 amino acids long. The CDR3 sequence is CASSLTRSTDTQYF. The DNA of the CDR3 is TGTGCCAGCAGCTTAACGCGGAGCACAGATACGCAGTATTTT. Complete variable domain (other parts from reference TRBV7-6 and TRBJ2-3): GAGVSQSPRYKVTKRGQDVALRCDPISGHVSLYWYRQALGQGPEFLTYFNYEAQQDKSGLPNDRFSAERPEGSISTLTIQRTEQRDSAMYRCASSLTRSTDTQYFGPGTRLTVL.

The CDR3 sequence: CASSDPGGASTDTQYF. CDR3 bases: TGCGCCAGCAGTGACCCCGGAGGAGCTAGCACAGATACGCAGTATTTT. The rearrangement links TRBV10-1 to TRBJ2-3; possibly TRBD2 for D (5 bases). Deletions cut 3 bases from V and 0 bases from J, with 13 bases between. This CDR3 has 16 residues. The V gene's germline CDR1 is WNHNN and CDR2 SYGVQD (reference sequence).

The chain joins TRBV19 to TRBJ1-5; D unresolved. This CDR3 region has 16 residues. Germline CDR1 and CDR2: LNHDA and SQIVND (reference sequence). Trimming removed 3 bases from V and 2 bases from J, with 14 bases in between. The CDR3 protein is CASSILGSGGNQPQHF. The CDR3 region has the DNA TGTGCCAGTAGTATCCTCGGGAGCGGGGGCAATCAGCCCCAGCATTTT.

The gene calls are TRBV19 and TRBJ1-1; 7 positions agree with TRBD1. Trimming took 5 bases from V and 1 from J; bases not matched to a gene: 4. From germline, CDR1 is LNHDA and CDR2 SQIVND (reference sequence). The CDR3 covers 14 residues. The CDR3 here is CASSPGGTNTEAFF. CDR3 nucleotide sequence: TGTGCCAGTAGTCCAGGGGGGACGAACACTGAAGCTTTCTTT.

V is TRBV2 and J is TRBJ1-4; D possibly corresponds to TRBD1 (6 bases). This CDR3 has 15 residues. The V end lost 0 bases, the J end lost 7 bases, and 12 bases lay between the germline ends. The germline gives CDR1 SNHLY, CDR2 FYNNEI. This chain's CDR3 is CASSEAGTRGEKLFF. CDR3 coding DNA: TGTGCCAGCAGTGAAGCTGGGACAAGGGGTGAAAAACTGTTTTTT.

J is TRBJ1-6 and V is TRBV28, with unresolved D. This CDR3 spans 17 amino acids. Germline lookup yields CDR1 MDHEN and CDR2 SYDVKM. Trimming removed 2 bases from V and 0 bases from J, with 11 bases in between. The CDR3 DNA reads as TGTGCCAGCAGTTTAAGTACGTCCAGCTCCTATAATTCACCCCTCCACTTT. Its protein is CASSLSTSSSYNSPLHF.

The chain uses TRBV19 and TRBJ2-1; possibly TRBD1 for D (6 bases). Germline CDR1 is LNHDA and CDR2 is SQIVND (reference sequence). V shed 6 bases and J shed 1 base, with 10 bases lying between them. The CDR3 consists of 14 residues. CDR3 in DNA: TGTGCCAGTAGACAGGGTTTGTCCTACAATGAGCAGTTCTTC. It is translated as CASRQGLSYNEQFF.

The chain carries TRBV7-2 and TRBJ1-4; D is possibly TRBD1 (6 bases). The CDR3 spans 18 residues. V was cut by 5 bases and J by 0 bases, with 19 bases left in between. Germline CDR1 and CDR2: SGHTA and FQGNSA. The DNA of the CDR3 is TGTGCCAGCAGCCCGCGGGGGGCCTACGCCGCAACTAATGAAAAACTGTTTTTT. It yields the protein CASSPRGAYAATNEKLFF.

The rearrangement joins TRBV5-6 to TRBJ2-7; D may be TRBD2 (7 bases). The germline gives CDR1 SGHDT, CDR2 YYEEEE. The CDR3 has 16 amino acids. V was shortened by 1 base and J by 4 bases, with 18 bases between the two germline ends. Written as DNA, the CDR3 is TGTGCCAGCAGCTTGCAAAGGGGGGGGGCCTCTTACGAGCAGTACTTC. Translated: CASSLQRGGASYEQYF.

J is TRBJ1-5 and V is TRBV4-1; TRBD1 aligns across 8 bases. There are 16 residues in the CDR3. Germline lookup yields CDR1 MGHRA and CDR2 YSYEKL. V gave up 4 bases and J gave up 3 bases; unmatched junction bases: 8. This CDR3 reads CASSLSLTGVNQPQHF. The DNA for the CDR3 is TGCGCCAGCAGCCTATCCCTGACAGGGGTCAATCAGCCCCAGCATTTT.

For the CDR3, the DNA is TGTGCCTGGAGTGAAATCTCCTACGAGCAGTACTTC. Protein: CAWSEISYEQYF. The gene calls are TRBV30 and TRBJ2-7; D unclear. Trimming pared 1 base from V and 0 bases from J, leaving 4 bases between. Germline assignment: CDR1 GTSNPN and CDR2 SVGIG (reference sequence). The length of the CDR3 is 12 residues.

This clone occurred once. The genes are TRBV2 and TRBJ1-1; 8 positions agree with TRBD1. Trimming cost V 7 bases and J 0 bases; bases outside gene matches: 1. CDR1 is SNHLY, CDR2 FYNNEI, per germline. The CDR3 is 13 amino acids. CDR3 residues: CASKTGVNTEAFF. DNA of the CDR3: TGTGCCAGCAAGACAGGGGTGAACACTGAAGCTTTCTTT.

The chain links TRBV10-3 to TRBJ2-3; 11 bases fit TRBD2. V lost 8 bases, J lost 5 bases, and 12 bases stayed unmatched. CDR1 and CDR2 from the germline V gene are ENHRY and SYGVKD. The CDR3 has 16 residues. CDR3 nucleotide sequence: TGTGCCATCGCCCAGACTAGCGGGGCGGGGGTAGATACGCAGTATTTT. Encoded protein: CAIAQTSGAGVDTQYF.

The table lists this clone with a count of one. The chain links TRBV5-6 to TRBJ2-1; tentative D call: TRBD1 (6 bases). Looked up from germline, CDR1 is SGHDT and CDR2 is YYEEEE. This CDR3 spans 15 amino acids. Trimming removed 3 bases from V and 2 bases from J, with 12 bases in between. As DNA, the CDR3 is TGTGCCAGCAGCTCTACGGCAGGGGCCTACAATGAGCAGTTCTTC. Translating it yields CASSSTAGAYNEQFF.

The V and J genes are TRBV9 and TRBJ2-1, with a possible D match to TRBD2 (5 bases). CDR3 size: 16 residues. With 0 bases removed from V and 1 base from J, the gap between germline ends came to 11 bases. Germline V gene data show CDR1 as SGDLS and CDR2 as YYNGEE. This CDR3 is CASSVEGGLSYNEQFF. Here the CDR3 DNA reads TGTGCCAGCAGCGTAGAAGGCGGGCTATCCTACAATGAGCAGTTCTTC.

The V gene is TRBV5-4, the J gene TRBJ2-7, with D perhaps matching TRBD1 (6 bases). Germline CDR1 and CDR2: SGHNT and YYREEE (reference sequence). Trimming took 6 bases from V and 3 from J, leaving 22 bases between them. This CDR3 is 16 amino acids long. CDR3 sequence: CASTKDGTGRIYEQYF. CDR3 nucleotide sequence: TGTGCCAGCACCAAGGACGGTACAGGGAGAATCTACGAGCAGTACTTC.

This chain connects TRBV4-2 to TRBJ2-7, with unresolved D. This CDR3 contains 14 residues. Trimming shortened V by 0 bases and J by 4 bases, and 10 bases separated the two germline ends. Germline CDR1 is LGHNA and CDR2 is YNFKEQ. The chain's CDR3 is CASSQDQFAYEQYF. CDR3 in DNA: TGTGCCAGCAGCCAAGATCAATTTGCGTACGAGCAGTACTTC.

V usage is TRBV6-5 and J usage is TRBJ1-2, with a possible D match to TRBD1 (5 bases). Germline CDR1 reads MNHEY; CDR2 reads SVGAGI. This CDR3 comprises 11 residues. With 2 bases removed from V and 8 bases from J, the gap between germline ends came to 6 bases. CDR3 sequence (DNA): TGTGCCAGCAGTTACCAGGGAGGCTACACCTTC. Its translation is CASSYQGGYTF.

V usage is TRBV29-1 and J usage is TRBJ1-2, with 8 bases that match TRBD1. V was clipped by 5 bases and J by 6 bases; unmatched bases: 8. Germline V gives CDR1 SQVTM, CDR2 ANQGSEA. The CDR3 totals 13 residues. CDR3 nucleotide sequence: TGCAGCGTTCCTGGACAGGGATTTCATGGCTACACCTTC. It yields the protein CSVPGQGFHGYTF.

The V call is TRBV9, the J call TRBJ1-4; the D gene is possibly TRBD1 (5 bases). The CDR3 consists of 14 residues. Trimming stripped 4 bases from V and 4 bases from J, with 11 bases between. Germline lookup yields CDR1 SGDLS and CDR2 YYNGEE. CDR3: CASSPRGDNEKLFF. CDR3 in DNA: TGTGCCAGCAGCCCTAGGGGCGATAATGAAAAACTGTTTTTT. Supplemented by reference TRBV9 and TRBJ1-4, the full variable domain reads DSGVTQTPKHLITATGQRVTLRCSPRSGDLSVYWYQQSLDQGLQFLIQYYNGEERAKGNILERFSAQQFPDLHSELNLSSLELGDSALYFCASSPRGDNEKLFFGSGTQLSVL.

The CDR3 DNA is TGTGCCTGGAGCGGTACTGGGGTGTTTAGGGAAAAACTGTTTTTT. Residues: CAWSGTGVFREKLFF. The chain employs TRBV30 and TRBJ1-4; D gene unclear. This CDR3 has 15 residues. Germline values: CDR1 GTSNPN, CDR2 SVGIG (reference sequence). Trimming took off 3 bases at V and 8 bases at J, with 19 bases between the two ends. Full variable domain (outside the CDR3, taken from reference TRBV30 and TRBJ1-4): SQTIHQWPATLVQPVGSPLSLECTVEGTSNPNLYWYRQAAGRGLQLLFYSVGIGQISSEVPQNLSASRPQDRQFILSSKKLLLSDSGFYLCAWSGTGVFREKLFFGSGTQLSVL.

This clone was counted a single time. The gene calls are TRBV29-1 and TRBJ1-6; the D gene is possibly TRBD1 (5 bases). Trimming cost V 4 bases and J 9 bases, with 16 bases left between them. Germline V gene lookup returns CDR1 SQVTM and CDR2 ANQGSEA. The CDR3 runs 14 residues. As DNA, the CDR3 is TGCAGCGTTGGGGACGCTGGGGGTAGTTCACCCCTCCACTTT. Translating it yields CSVGDAGGSSPLHF. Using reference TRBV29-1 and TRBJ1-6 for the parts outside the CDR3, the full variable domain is SAVISQKPSRDICQRGTSLTIQCQVDSQVTMMFWYRQQPGQSLTLIATANQGSEATYESGFVIDKFPISRPNLTFSTLTVSNMSPEDSSIYLCSVGDAGGSSPLHFGNGTRLTVT.

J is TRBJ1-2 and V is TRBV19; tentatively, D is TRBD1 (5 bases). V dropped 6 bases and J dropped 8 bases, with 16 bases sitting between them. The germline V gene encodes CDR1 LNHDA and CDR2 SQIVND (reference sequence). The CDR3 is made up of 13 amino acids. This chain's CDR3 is CASSSDRDRGYTF. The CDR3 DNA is TGTGCCAGTAGCAGCGACCGGGACCGAGGCTACACCTTC.

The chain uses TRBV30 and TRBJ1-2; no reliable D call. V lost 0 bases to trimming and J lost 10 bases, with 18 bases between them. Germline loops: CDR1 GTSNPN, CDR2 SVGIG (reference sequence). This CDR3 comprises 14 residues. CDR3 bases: TGTGCCTGGAGTGTAGTGGTTCAGACGACCGTCTACACCTTC. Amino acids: CAWSVVVQTTVYTF.

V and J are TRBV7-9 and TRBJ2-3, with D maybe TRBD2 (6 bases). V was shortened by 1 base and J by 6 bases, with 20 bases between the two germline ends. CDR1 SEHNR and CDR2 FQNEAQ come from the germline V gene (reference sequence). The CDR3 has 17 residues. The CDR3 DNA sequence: TGTGCCAGCAGCTTAGGTTCTACGGGAGAACCTATGGATACGCAGTATTTT. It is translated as CASSLGSTGEPMDTQYF.

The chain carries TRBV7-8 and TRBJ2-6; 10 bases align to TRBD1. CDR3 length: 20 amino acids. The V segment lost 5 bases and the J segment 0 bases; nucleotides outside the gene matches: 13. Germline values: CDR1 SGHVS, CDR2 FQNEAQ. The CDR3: CASSERMARDRGSGANVLTF. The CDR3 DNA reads TGTGCCAGCAGCGAGCGGATGGCCCGGGACAGGGGCTCTGGGGCCAACGTCCTGACTTTC.

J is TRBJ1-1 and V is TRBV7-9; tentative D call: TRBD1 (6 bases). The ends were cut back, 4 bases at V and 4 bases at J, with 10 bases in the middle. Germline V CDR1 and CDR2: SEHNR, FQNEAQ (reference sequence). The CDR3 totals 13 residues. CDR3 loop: CASSSTGFTEAFF. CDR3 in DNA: TGTGCCAGCAGCTCCACAGGGTTCACTGAAGCTTTCTTT.

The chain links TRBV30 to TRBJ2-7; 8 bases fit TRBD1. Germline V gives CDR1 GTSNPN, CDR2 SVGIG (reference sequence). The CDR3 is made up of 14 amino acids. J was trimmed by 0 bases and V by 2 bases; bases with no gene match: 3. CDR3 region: CAWSMDRASYEQYF. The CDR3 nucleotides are TGTGCCTGGAGTATGGACAGGGCCTCCTACGAGCAGTACTTC.

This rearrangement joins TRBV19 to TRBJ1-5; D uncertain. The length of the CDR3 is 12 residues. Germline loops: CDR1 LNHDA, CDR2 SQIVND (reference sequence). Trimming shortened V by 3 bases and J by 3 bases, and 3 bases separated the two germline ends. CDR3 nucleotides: TGTGCCAGTAGTATCATCAATCAGCCCCAGCATTTT. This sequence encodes CASSIINQPQHF.